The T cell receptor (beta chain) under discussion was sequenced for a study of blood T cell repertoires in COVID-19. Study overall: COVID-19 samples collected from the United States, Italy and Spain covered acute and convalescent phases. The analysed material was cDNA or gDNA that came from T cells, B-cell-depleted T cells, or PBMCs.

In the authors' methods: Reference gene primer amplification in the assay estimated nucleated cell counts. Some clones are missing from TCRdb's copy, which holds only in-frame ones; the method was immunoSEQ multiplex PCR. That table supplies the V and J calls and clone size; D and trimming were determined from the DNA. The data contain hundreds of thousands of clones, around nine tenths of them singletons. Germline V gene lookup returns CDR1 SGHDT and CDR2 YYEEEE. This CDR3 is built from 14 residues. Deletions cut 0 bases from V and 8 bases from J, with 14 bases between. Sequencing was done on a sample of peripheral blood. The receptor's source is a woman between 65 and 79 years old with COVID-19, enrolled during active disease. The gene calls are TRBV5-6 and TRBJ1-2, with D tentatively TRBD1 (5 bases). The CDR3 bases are TGTGCCAGCAGCTTGGATTATGGACAAGGGGGCTACACCTTC. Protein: CASSLDYGQGGYTF.